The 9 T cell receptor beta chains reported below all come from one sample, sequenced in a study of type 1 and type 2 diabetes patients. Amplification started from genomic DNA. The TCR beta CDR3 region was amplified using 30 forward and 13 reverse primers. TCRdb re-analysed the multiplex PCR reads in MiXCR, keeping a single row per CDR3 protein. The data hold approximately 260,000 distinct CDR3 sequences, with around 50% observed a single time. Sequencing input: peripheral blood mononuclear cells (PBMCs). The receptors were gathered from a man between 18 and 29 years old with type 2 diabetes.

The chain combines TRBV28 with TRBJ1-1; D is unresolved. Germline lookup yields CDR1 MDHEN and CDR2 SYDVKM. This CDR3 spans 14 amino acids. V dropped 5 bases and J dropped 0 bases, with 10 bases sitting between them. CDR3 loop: CASSPQVLNTEAFF. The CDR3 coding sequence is TGTGCCAGCAGTCCGCAGGTTCTGAACACTGAAGCTTTCTTT.

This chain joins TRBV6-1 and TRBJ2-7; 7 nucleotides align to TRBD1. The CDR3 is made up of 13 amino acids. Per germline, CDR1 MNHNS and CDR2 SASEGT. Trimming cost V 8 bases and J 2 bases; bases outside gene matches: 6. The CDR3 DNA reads TGTGCCAGCGAAGGACAGGTCACCTACGAGCAGTACTTC. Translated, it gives CASEGQVTYEQYF.

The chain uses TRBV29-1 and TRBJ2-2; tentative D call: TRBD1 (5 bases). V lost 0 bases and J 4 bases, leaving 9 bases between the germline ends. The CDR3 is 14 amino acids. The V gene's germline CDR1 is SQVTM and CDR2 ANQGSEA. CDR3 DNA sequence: TGCAGCGTTGAAGATAGGGGAACCACCGGGGAGCTGTTTTTT. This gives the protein CSVEDRGTTGELFF.

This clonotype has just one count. CDR3 sequence: CASSESRYTEAFF. CDR3 bases: TGTGCCAGCAGTGAATCGAGGTACACTGAAGCTTTCTTT. The chain uses TRBV25-1 and TRBJ1-1, with D hard to call. Germline V gives CDR1 MGHDK, CDR2 SYGVNS. This CDR3 is built from 13 residues. The V gene lost 1 base and the J gene lost 3 bases, with 6 bases spanning the gap.

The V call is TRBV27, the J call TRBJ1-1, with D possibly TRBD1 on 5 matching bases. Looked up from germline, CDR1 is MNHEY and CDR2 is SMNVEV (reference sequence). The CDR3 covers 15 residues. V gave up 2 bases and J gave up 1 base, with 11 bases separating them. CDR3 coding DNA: TGTGCCAGCAGTTTAAGTCCAGGGAGGAACACTGAAGCTTTCTTT. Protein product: CASSLSPGRNTEAFF.

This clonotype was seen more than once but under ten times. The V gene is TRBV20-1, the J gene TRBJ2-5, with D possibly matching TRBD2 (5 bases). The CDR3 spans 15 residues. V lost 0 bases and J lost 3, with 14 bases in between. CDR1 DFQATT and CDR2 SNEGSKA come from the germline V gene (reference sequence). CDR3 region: CSAREGTAAEETQYF. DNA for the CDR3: TGCAGTGCTAGAGAGGGTACAGCGGCAGAAGAGACCCAGTACTTC.

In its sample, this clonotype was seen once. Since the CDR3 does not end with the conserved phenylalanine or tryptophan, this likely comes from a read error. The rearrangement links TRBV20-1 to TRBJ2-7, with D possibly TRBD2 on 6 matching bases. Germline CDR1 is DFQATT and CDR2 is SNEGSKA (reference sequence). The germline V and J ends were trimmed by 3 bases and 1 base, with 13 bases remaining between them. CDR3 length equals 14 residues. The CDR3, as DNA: TGCAGTGCTAGCGGGAGAGGGCAGTCCTACGAGCAGTACCTC. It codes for CSASGRGQSYEQYL.

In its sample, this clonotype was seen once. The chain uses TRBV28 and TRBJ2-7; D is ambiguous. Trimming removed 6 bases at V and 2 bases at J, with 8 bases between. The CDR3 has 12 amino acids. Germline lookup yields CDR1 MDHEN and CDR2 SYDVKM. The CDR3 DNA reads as TGTGCCAGCAGAAGTCACCCCTACGAGCAGTACTTC. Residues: CASRSHPYEQYF.

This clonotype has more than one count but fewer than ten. The CDR3 here is CASKGTMNTEAFF. CDR3 coding DNA: TGTGCCAGTAAAGGGACAATGAACACTGAAGCTTTCTTT. The genes are TRBV19 and TRBJ1-1, with a tentative D call TRBD1 (6 bases). Trimming took 7 bases from V and 0 from J, leaving 9 bases between them. Germline assignment: CDR1 LNHDA and CDR2 SQIVND (reference sequence). This CDR3 has 13 residues.